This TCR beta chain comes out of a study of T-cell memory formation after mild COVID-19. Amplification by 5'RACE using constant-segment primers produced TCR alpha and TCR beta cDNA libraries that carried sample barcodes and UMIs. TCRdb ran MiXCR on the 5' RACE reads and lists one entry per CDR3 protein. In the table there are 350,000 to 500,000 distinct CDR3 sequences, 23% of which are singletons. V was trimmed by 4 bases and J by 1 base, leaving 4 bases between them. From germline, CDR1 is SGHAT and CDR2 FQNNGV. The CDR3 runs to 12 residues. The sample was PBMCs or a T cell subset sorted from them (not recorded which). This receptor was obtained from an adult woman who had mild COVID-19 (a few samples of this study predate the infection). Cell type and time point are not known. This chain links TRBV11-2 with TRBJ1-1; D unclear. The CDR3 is CASSSQNTEAFF. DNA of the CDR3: TGTGCCAGCAGCTCACAGAACACTGAAGCTTTCTTT.